This T cell receptor beta chain was found in a study of CD8 T cells in ankylosing spondylitis. Overall study findings and caveats: There were earlier reports of some motif variants in reactive arthritis synovial fluid and blood. Those disease-linked clones were CD8+; they were also relatively rare in peripheral blood. Matched ankylosing spondylitis synovial fluid reportedly contained a significantly enriched population of disease-linked clones. Typical of ankylosing spondylitis blood, it appeared, was a TCR beta motif of several highly homologous variants.

This clonotype has just a few counts. The antigen is undetermined. With molecular barcodes, quantitative 5'-RACE was used to make the TCR beta libraries. A single record per CDR3 protein comes from TCRdb applying MiXCR to the 5' RACE reads. The table records a few hundred thousand distinct CDR3 sequences, approximately 20% of them present only once. The CDR3 totals 15 residues. Germline V gene sequence: CDR1 SGHRS, CDR2 YFSETQ. V dropped 5 bases and J dropped 5 bases, with 17 bases sitting between them. The chain has TRBV5-1 and TRBJ2-4; D is perhaps TRBD1 (6 bases). This receptor was taken from a male donor with ankylosing spondylitis. The sample comprised blood, either unsorted or a sorted T cell fraction (not recorded which). The CDR3 reads CASRHGPDRQNIQYF. CDR3 in DNA: TGCGCCAGCAGACACGGACCCGACAGGCAAAACATTCAGTACTTC.